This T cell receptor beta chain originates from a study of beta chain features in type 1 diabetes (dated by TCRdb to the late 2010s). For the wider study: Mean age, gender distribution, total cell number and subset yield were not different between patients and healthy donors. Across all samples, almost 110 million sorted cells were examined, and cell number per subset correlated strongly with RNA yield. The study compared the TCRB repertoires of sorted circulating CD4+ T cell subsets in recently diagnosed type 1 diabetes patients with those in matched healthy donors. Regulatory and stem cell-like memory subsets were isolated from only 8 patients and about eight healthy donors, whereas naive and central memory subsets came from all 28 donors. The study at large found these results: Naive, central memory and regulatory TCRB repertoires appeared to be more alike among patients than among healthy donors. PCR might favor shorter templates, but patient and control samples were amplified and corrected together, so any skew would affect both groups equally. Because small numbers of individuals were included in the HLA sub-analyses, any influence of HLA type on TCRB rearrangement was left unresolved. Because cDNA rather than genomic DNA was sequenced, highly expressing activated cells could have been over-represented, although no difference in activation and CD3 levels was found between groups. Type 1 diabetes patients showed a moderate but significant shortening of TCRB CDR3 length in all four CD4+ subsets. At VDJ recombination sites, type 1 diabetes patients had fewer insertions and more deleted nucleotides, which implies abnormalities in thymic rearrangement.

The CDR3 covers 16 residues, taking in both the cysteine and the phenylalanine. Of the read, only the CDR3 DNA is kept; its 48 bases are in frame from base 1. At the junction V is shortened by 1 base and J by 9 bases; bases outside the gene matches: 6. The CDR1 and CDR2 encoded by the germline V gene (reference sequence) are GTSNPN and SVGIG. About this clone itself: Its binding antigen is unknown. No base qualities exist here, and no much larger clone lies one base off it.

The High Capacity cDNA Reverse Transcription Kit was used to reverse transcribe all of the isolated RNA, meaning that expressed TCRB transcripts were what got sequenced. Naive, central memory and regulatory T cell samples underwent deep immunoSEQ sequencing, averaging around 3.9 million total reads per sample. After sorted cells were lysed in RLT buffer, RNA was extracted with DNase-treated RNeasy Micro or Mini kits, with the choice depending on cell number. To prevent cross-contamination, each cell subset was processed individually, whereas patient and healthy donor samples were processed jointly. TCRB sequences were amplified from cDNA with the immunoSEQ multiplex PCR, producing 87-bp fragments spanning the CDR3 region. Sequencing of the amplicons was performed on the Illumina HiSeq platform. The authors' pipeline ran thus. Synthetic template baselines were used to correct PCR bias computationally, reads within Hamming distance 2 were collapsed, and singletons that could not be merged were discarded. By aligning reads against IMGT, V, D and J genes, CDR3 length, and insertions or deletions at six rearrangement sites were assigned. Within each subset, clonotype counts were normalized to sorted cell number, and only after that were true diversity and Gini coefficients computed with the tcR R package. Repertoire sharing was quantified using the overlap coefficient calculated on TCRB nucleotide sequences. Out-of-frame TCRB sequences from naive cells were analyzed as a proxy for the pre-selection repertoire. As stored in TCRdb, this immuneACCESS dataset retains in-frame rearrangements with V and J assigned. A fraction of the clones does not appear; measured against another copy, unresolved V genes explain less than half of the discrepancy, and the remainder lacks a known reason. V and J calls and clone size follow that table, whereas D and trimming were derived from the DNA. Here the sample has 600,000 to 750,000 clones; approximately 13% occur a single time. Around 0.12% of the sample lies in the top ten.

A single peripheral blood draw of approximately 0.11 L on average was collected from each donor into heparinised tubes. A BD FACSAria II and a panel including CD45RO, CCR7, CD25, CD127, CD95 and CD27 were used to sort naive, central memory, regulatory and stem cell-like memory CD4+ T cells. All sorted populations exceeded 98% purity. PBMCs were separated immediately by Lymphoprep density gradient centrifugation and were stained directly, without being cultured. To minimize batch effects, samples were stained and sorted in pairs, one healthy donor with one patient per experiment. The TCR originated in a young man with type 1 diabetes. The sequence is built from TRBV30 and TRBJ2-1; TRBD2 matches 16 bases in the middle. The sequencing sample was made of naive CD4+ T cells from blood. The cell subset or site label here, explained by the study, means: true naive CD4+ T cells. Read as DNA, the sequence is TGTGCCTGGAGTGCCGGGACTAGCGGGGGGGCAGGTGAGCAGTTCTTC. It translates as CAWSAGTSGGAGEQFF.